This T cell receptor (beta chain) derives from a study of shared clonotypes between healthy human individuals. Germline V lookup: CDR1 SGHAT, CDR2 FQNNGV. Unmatched junction bases numbered 7, after V lost 3 bases and J lost 1 base. The CDR3 contains 16 residues. Partitioning of CD4+ cells yielded a CD45RA+ naive subset and a CD45RA-negative memory subset. Libraries were prepared by immunoSEQ multiplex PCR; TCRdb keeps only in-frame clonotypes and omits some of them. The sample has more than 2,000,000 clones; approximately 90% are singletons. This chain connects TRBV11-2 to TRBJ2-5, with 8 positions matching TRBD2. This sequence was found in a man aged 18-30 years in good health. Material for sequencing was naive CD4+ T cells sorted from blood. Described subset: CD45RA+ positively selected. The CDR3 loop is CASSLRLAGVQETQYF. The CDR3 bases are TGTGCCAGCAGCTTGAGGCTAGCGGGCGTCCAAGAGACCCAGTACTTC.